Below, 9 T cell receptor beta chains from the same sample are listed, as sequenced in a study of T cells after yellow fever vaccination. TCRdb fed the 5' RACE reads into MiXCR, producing one record per CDR3 protein. The sample has hundreds of thousands of distinct CDR3 sequences, less than 15% seen once; the top ten hold around 15%. Here the sequenced sample was PBMCs, taken on the day of the yellow fever booster vaccination. Every receptor here comes from a man under 40 who received the YFV17D yellow fever vaccine.

This clonotype was found a few times. This chain joins TRBV12-3 or TRBV12-4 and TRBJ2-3, with 9 bases matching TRBD1. The V gene end was trimmed by 5 bases and the J gene end by 7 bases; junction bases not matched to a gene: 7. This CDR3 spans 14 amino acids. CDR3 region: CASSVGTGPYTQYF. CDR3 bases: TGTGCCAGCAGTGTCGGGACAGGGCCATATACGCAGTATTTT.

The gene calls are TRBV10-3 and TRBJ2-5, with TRBD1 identical over 8 bases. Unmatched junction bases numbered 8, after V lost 3 bases and J lost 2 bases. The CDR3 runs 16 residues. Germline V CDR1 and CDR2: ENHRY, SYGVKD. CDR3 in amino acids: CAISDGQGVMQETQYF. The DNA for the CDR3 is TGTGCCATCAGTGATGGACAGGGTGTCATGCAAGAGACCCAGTACTTC.

The chain joins TRBV10-3 to TRBJ2-1; 8 bases line up with TRBD2. Germline CDR1 ENHRY, CDR2 SYGVKD. This CDR3 has 15 amino acids. V dropped 4 bases and J dropped 4; count of bases not matched to a gene: 6. The CDR3 protein is CAISVASGQYNEQFF. In nucleotides, the CDR3 is TGTGCCATCAGTGTGGCTAGCGGGCAGTACAATGAGCAGTTCTTC.

This clonotype was detected only a few times. CDR3 coding DNA: TGTGCCAGCAGTGAATTTAGGGACACTGAGCAGTTCTTC. Its protein is CASSEFRDTEQFF. This chain connects TRBV2 to TRBJ2-1; TRBD1 might be the D (6 bases). The V gene's germline CDR1 is SNHLY and CDR2 FYNNEI. The CDR3 is 13 residues long. V was pared by 2 bases and J by 9 bases, with 11 bases between.

The V call is TRBV11-2, the J call TRBJ1-4, with D perhaps matching TRBD1 (5 bases). CDR3 length: 15 residues. V shed 4 bases and J shed 8 bases, with 17 bases lying between them. Germline CDR1 reads SGHAT; CDR2 reads FQNNGV. The chain's CDR3 is CASSSRQIQVEKLFF. The CDR3, as DNA: TGTGCCAGCAGCTCACGACAGATCCAGGTAGAAAAACTGTTTTTT. Full variable domain (remainder filled in from reference TRBV11-2 and TRBJ1-4): EAGVAQSPRYKIIEKRQSVAFWCNPISGHATLYWYQQILGQGPKLLIQFQNNGVVDDSQLPKDRFSAERLKGVDSTLKIQPAKLEDSAVYLCASSSRQIQVEKLFFGSGTQLSVL.

This clonotype has just a few counts. The CDR3: CASSLGHQLLTGELFF. The CDR3 coding sequence is TGTGCCAGCAGCTTAGGGCACCAGTTATTGACCGGGGAGCTGTTTTTT. J is TRBJ2-2 and V is TRBV7-2, with D unresolved. Germline lookup yields CDR1 SGHTA and CDR2 FQGNSA. Deletions cut 1 base from V and 5 bases from J, with 14 bases between. This CDR3 spans 16 amino acids.

V is TRBV2 and J is TRBJ1-5; D gene unclear. Looked up from germline, CDR1 is SNHLY and CDR2 is FYNNEI. CDR3 size: 15 residues. Trimming left V 7 bases short and J 0 bases short, with 13 bases between. CDR3: CASNLDGYSNQPQHF. The CDR3 nucleotides are TGTGCCAGCAATCTCGACGGTTATAGCAATCAGCCCCAGCATTTT.

The CDR3 DNA sequence: TGTGCCAGCACAGCGGGAGGCCAAGAGACCCAGTACTTC. Residues: CASTAGGQETQYF. The V and J genes are TRBV6-2 or TRBV6-3 and TRBJ2-5; 9 bases fit TRBD2. Germline trimming cut 7 bases from V and 1 base from J; bases unmatched to any gene: 1. Germline CDR1 is MNHEY and CDR2 is SVGEGT. The CDR3 sequence is 13 residues long.

The J gene is TRBJ2-4, the V gene TRBV28; TRBD2 is a possible D gene (6 bases). The length of the CDR3 is 16 residues. Germline V gene lookup returns CDR1 MDHEN and CDR2 SYDVKM. The ends were cut back, 5 bases at V and 4 bases at J, with 18 bases in the middle. The CDR3: CASSRGPGGMKNIQYF. CDR3 bases: TGTGCCAGCAGTCGTGGGCCGGGCGGGATGAAAAACATTCAGTACTTC. Variable domain in full (rest from reference TRBV28 and TRBJ2-4): DVKVTQSSRYLVKRTGEKVFLECVQDMDHENMFWYRQDPGLGLRLIYFSYDVKMKEKGDIPEGYSVSREKKERFSLILESASTNQTSMYLCASSRGPGGMKNIQYFGAGTRLSVL.